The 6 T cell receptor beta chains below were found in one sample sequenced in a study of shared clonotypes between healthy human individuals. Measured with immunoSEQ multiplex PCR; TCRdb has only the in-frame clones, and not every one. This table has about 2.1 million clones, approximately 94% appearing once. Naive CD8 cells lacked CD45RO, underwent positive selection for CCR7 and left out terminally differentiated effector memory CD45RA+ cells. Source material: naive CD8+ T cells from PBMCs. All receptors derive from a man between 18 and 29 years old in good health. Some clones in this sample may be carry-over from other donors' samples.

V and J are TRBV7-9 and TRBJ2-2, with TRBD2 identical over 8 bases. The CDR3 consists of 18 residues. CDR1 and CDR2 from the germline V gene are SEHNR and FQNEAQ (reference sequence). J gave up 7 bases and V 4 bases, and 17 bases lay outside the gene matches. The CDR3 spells CASSSKLGGRGRIGELFF. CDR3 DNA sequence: TGTGCCAGCAGCTCCAAGCTAGGGGGGCGCGGGAGGATCGGGGAGCTGTTTTTT.

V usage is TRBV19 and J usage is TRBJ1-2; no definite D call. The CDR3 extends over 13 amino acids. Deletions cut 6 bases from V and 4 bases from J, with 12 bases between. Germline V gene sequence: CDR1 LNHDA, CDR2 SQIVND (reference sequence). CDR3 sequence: CASRGWNTYGYTF. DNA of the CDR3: TGTGCCAGTAGGGGATGGAACACCTATGGCTACACCTTC.

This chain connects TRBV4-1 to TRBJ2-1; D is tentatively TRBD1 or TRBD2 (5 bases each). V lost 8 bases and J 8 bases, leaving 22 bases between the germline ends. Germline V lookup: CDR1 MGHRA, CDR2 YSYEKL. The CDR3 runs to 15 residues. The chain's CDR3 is CASGAGTRNADEQFF. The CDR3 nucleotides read TGCGCCAGCGGCGCCGGGACGCGGAACGCCGATGAGCAGTTCTTC.

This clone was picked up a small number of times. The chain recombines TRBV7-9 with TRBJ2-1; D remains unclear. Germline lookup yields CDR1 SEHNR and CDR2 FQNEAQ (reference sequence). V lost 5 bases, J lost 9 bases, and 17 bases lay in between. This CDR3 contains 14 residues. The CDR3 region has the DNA TGTGCCAGCAGCCCCACCGACGGTTACTCTGAGCAGTTCTTC. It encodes CASSPTDGYSEQFF.

CDR3 DNA sequence: TGTGCCAGCAGCCTGACTAGCGGAGTCTCCTACAATGAGCAGTTCTTC. Its translation: CASSLTSGVSYNEQFF. The rearrangement links TRBV7-9 to TRBJ2-1; TRBD2 matches 9 bases. Germline V lookup: CDR1 SEHNR, CDR2 FQNEAQ (reference sequence). The J segment lost 0 bases and the V segment lost 5 bases, leaving 5 bases of the junction unmatched. This CDR3 spans 16 amino acids.

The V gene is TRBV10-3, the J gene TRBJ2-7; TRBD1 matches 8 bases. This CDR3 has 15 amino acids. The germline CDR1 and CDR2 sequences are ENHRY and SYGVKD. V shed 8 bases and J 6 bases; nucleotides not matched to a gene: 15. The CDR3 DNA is TGTGCCATCGGCCCTCCCGGACAGGGTGGTCTCGAGCAGTACTTC. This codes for CAIGPPGQGGLEQYF.